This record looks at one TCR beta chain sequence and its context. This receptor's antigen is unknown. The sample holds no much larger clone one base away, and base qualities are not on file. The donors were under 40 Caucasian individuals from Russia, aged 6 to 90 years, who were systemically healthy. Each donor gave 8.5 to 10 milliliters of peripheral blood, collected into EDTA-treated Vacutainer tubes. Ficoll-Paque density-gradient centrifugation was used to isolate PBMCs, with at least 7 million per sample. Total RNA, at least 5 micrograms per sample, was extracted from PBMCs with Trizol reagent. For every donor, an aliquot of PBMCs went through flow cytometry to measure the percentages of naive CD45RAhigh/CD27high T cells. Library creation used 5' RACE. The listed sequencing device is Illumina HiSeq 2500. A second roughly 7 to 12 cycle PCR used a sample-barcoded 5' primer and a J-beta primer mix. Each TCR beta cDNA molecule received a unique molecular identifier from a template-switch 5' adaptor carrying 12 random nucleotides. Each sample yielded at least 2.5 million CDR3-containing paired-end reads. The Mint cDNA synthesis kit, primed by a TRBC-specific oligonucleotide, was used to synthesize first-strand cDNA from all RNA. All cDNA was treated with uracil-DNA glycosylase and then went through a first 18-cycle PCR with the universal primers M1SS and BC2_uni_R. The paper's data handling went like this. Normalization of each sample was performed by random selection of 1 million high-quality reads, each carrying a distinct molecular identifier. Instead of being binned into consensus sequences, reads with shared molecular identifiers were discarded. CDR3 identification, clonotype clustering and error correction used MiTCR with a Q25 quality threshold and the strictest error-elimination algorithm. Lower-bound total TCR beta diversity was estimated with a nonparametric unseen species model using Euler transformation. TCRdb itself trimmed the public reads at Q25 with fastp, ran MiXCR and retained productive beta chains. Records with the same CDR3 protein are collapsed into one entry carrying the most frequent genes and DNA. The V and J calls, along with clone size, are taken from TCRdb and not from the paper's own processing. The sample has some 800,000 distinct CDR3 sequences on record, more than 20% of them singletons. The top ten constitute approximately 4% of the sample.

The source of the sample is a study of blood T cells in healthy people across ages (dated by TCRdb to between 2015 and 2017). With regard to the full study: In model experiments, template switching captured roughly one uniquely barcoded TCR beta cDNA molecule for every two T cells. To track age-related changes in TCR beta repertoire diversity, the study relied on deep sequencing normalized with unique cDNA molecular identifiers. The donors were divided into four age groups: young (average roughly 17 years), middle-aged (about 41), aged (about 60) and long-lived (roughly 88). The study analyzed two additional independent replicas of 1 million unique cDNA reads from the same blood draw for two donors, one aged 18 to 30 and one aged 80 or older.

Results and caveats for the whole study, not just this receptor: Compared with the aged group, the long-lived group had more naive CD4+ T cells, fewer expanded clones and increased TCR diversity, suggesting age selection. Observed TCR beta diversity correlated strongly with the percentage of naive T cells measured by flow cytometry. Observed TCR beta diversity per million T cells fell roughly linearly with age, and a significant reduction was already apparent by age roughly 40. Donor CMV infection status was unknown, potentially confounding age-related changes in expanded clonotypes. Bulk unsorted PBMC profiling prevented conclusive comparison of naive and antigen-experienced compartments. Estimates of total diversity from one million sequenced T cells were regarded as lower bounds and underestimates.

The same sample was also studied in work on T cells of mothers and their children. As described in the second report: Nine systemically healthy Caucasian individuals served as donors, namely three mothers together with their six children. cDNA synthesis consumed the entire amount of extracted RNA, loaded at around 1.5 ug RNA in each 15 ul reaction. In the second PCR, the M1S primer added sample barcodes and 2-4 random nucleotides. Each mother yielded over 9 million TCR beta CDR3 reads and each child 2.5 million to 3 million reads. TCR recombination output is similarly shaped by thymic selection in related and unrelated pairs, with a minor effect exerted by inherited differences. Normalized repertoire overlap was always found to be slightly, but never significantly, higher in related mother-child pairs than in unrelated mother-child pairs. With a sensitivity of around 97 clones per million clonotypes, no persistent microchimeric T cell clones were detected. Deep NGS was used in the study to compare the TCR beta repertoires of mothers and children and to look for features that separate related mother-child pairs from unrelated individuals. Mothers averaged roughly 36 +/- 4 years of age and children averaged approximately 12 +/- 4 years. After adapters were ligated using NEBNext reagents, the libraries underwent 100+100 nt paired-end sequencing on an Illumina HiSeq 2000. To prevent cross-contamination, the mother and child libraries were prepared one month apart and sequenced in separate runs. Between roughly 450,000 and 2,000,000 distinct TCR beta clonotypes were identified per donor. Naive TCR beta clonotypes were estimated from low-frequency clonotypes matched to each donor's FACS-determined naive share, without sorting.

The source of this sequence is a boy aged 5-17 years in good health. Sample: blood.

The DNA sequence reads TGTGCCAGCAGCCAAGTCGTCTTTCAGGGCCGCTACGAGCAGTACTTC. It encodes CASSQVVFQGRYEQYF. The rearranged chain carries TRBV14 and TRBJ2-7; TRBD1 is a possible D gene, resting on 5 matching bases. The germline V gene yields SGHDN for CDR1 and FVKESK for CDR2. V sheds 1 base and J sheds 3 bases, leaving 16 bases between their ends. The CDR3 holds 16 amino acids from the cysteine to the phenylalanine. Of all the DNA, just the CDR3 is kept, 48 bases in frame from base 1.